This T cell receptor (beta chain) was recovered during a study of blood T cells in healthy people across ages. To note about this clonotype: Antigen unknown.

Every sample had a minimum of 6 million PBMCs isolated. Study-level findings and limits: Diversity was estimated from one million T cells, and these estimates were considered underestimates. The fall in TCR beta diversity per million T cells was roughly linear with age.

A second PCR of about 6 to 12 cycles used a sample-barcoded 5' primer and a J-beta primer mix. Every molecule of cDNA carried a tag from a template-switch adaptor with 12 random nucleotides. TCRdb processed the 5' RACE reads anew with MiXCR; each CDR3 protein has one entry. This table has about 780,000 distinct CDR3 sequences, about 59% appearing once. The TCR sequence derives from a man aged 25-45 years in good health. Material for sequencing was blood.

CDR3 DNA sequence: TGTGCCAGCAGTTTATTAGGCGGAGCGGTCCACGAGCAGTACTTC. This codes for CASSLLGGAVHEQYF. The chain employs TRBV28 and TRBJ2-7, with D perhaps TRBD2 (5 bases). The CDR3 is 15 residues long. Germline assignment: CDR1 MDHEN and CDR2 SYDVKM. With 1 base removed from V and 5 bases from J, the gap between germline ends came to 15 bases.